This T cell receptor (beta chain) was sequenced in a study of CD8 T cells in Susac syndrome. Study findings and constraints: The authors acknowledged that the study's TCR sequencing and HLA analysis involved relatively few individuals.

Remarks on this clonotype: Its target is not known.

RNA amounts of about 0.5 to 1 ug underwent reverse transcription with random hexamers. With immunoSEQ multiplex PCR, TCR beta CDR3 was amplified across 54 Vbeta and 13 Jbeta. A single record per CDR3 protein comes from TCRdb applying MiXCR to the immunoSEQ multiplex PCR reads. This table holds approximately 300,000 distinct CDR3 sequences, almost 85% found once. Input material: CD8+ T cells from PBMCs. This clonotype was sampled from a human donor with multiple sclerosis.

The chain's CDR3 is CASDRTVPMNTEAFF. In nucleotides, the CDR3 is TGTGCCAGCGACAGGACAGTCCCCATGAACACTGAAGCTTTCTTT. The rearrangement links TRBV7-9 to TRBJ1-1; the D gene is possibly TRBD1 (6 bases). The CDR3 consists of 15 residues. The germline V and J ends were trimmed by 8 bases and 0 bases, with 16 bases remaining between them. From germline, CDR1 is SEHNR and CDR2 FQNEAQ (reference sequence).